The 28 T cell receptor beta chains below all came from one sample that was sequenced in a study of T-cell reconstitution after alpha-beta-depleted transplantation in children. Researchers prepared the TCRbeta library using unique molecular identifiers, the study reports. TCRdb re-called the PCR reads with MiXCR, one entry per CDR3 protein. The table includes more than 90,000 distinct CDR3 sequences, 10% to 13% detected once. The starting material was PBMCs, obtained before TCRalphabeta/CD19-depleted stem cell transplant. The receptors derive from a boy between 2 and 10 years old with acute lymphoblastic leukemia, due to receive a stem cell transplant.

This chain joins TRBV5-4 and TRBJ2-1; 8 positions agree with TRBD2. Germline V gene data show CDR1 as SGHNT and CDR2 as YYREEE (reference sequence). This CDR3 comprises 18 residues. V lost 4 bases, J lost 8 bases, and 20 bases stayed unmatched. The CDR3 nucleotides are TGTGCCAGCAGCCCCGGGGGGGCGGGGACTCGAAGGGTCGATGAGCAGTTCTTC. Amino acids: CASSPGGAGTRRVDEQFF.

This clonotype was seen a handful of times. The chain employs TRBV15 and TRBJ2-1; D is unclear. Germline values: CDR1 LNHNV, CDR2 YYDKDF (reference sequence). The V end lost 2 bases, the J end lost 5 bases, and 7 bases lay between the germline ends. The length of the CDR3 is 13 residues. CDR3 bases: TGTGCCACCAGCAGACCTATTAACAATGAGCAGTTCTTC. Its translation: CATSRPINNEQFF.

This clonotype was observed at least ten times. The J gene is TRBJ1-1, the V gene TRBV12-3 or TRBV12-4, with D unresolved. The CDR3 sequence is 11 residues long. The V end lost 5 bases, the J end lost 3 bases, and 4 bases lay between the germline ends. The CDR3 is CASSMDTEAFF. The CDR3 DNA is TGTGCCAGCAGTATGGACACTGAAGCTTTCTTT.

This clonotype was seen a few times. The chain is built from TRBV14 and TRBJ1-1; D is possibly TRBD1 (5 bases). V was clipped by 5 bases and J by 8 bases, with 9 bases between them. From germline, CDR1 is SGHDN and CDR2 FVKESK. This CDR3 comprises 11 residues. As DNA, the CDR3 is TGTGCCAGCAGCTCGGGACGGGAAGCTTTCTTT. Translation: CASSSGREAFF.

In this sample, this clonotype turned up many times. CDR3 sequence reads: CASTSAGGRGTGELFF. Written as DNA, the CDR3 is TGTGCCAGCACCTCTGCCGGCGGGAGGGGCACCGGGGAGCTGTTTTTT. This sequence joins TRBV12-3 or TRBV12-4 and TRBJ2-2, with 9 bases aligning to TRBD2. V lost 7 bases and J lost 4; bases outside the gene matches: 10. The CDR3 totals 16 residues.

This clonotype was observed many times. Written as DNA, the CDR3 is TGTGCCAGCAGTCTCGCCTTTCAGCCCCAGCATTTT. Translated: CASSLAFQPQHF. V usage is TRBV12-3 or TRBV12-4 and J usage is TRBJ1-5; D is unresolved. CDR3 size: 12 residues. With 5 bases removed from V and 6 bases from J, the gap between germline ends came to 8 bases.

This clonotype was observed many times. This rearrangement joins TRBV27 to TRBJ2-7, with D uncertain. In germline, CDR1 is MNHEY, CDR2 SMNVEV (reference sequence). The CDR3 runs 12 residues. Trimming left V 2 bases short and J 3 bases short, with 5 bases between. The CDR3 reads CASSLNLYEQYF. The DNA of the CDR3 is TGTGCCAGCAGTTTAAATCTCTACGAGCAGTACTTC.

The CDR3 loop is CASGRSIDTDTQYF. CDR3 coding DNA: TGTGCCAGCGGGAGGTCAATAGACACAGATACGCAGTATTTT. The chain combines TRBV2 with TRBJ2-3, with D perhaps TRBD2 (6 bases). CDR1 is SNHLY and CDR2 is FYNNEI in the germline V gene. Trimming removed 8 bases at V and 2 bases at J, with 14 bases between. The CDR3 runs 14 residues.

The sample holds many counts of this clonotype. The gene calls are TRBV5-1 and TRBJ2-1; 7 bases match TRBD2. V lost 3 bases to trimming and J lost 4 bases; unmatched junction nucleotides: 7. Per germline, CDR1 SGHRS and CDR2 YFSETQ. The CDR3 is made up of 15 amino acids. The DNA of the CDR3 is TGCGCCAGCAGCTGGGGACTATCTCCATACAATGAGCAGTTCTTC. Its protein is CASSWGLSPYNEQFF.

This clonotype was counted only a few times. V gene TRBV20-1 combines with J gene TRBJ2-6; possibly TRBD2 for D (5 bases). V lost 7 bases and J lost 2, with 9 bases in between. Germline CDR1 and CDR2: DFQATT and SNEGSKA (reference sequence). CDR3 length: 13 residues. CDR3 protein: CSGWETGANVLTF. CDR3 nucleotides: TGCAGTGGGTGGGAGACTGGGGCCAACGTCCTGACTTTC.

The chain employs TRBV6-1 and TRBJ1-2, with a tentative D call TRBD1 (6 bases). The CDR3 length is 13 residues. V was trimmed by 6 bases and J by 4 bases, leaving 12 bases between them. Germline V gene data show CDR1 as MNHNS and CDR2 as SASEGT. The CDR3 sequence is CASSVQGFYGYTF. In nucleotides, the CDR3 is TGTGCCAGCAGCGTGCAGGGGTTCTATGGCTACACCTTC.

This clonotype was observed once. The junction does not match germline at one end; this may be a read error. The rearrangement joins TRBV11-2 to TRBJ2-7; a possible D gene is TRBD1 (5 bases). Germline V gene sequence: CDR1 SGHAT, CDR2 FQNNGV. CDR3 size: 13 residues. This CDR3 is CASGLVQGYEQYF. CDR3 sequence (DNA): TGTGCCAGCGGCTTAGTCCAGGGCTACGAGCAGTACTTC.

This clonotype was detected many times. V is TRBV6-1 and J is TRBJ2-1; TRBD2 agrees at 7 bases. CDR1 is MNHNS and CDR2 is SASEGT in the germline V gene. Germline trimming cut 6 bases from V and 7 bases from J; bases unmatched to any gene: 9. The CDR3 has 14 residues. The CDR3 nucleotides are TGTGCCAGCAGCCTACTGCGGGAGACTAATGAGCAGTTCTTC. Residues: CASSLLRETNEQFF.

There are a few counts of this clonotype. The chain has TRBV20-1 and TRBJ1-5; no clear D. CDR3 length: 14 residues. CDR1 and CDR2 (germline): DFQATT, SNEGSKA (reference sequence). V dropped 5 bases and J dropped 5 bases, with 16 bases sitting between them. The CDR3 loop is CSALTGGHDQPQHF. The CDR3 DNA reads TGCAGTGCTCTGACCGGCGGCCATGATCAGCCCCAGCATTTT.

V gene TRBV7-9 combines with J gene TRBJ1-1; unclear D gene. Trimming shortened V by 6 bases and J by 10 bases, and 15 bases separated the two germline ends. The CDR3 sequence is 12 residues long. Germline CDR1 and CDR2: SEHNR and FQNEAQ (reference sequence). CDR3 sequence: CASSQTKLAAFF. For the CDR3, the DNA is TGTGCCAGCAGTCAAACAAAGCTAGCAGCTTTCTTT.

This clonotype has only a few counts. The V call is TRBV28, the J call TRBJ2-4; 7 bases fit TRBD1. J lost 3 bases, V lost 5 bases, and 7 bases had no gene match. The CDR3 sequence is 15 residues long. CDR1 is MDHEN and CDR2 is SYDVKM in the germline V gene. This CDR3 is CASSLTGVVKNIQYF. The DNA for the CDR3 is TGTGCCAGCAGTCTTACAGGGGTTGTCAAAAACATTCAGTACTTC.

This clonotype has a handful of counts. J is TRBJ2-1 and V is TRBV20-1; D possibly corresponds to TRBD2 (6 bases). Between the trimmed V and J ends, which lost 0 bases and 4 bases, there was a span of 16 bases. Germline-derived CDR1 and CDR2 are DFQATT and SNEGSKA (reference sequence). CDR3 length: 16 residues. Here the CDR3 reads CSARDRAGWRYNEQFF. DNA of the CDR3: TGCAGTGCTAGAGATCGGGCGGGGTGGCGTTACAATGAGCAGTTCTTC.

This clonotype turned up a few times. The V call is TRBV30, the J call TRBJ2-1, with a tentative D call TRBD2 (6 bases). V shed 1 base and J shed 6 bases, with 16 bases lying between them. The CDR3 runs to 15 residues. The germline CDR1 and CDR2 sequences are GTSNPN and SVGIG (reference sequence). The CDR3 spells CAWSGPLAVPNEQFF. The CDR3 nucleotides are TGTGCCTGGAGTGGTCCCTTAGCGGTTCCCAATGAGCAGTTCTTC.

The chain recombines TRBV5-1 with TRBJ2-2; 9 bases map to TRBD2. Germline V gene data show CDR1 as SGHRS and CDR2 as YFSETQ. This CDR3 comprises 16 residues. After removal of 2 bases from V and 5 bases from J, the junction contained 7 bases not matched to a gene. CDR3 sequence (DNA): TGCGCCAGCAGCTTTAGCGGGAGTTCAAAGACCGGGGAGCTGTTTTTT. This gives the protein CASSFSGSSKTGELFF.

This clonotype was counted only a few times. CDR3 coding DNA: TGTGCCAGCTCACCAGGTTTAGGGGAGACCCAGTACTTC. Its protein product is CASSPGLGETQYF. The chain joins TRBV18 to TRBJ2-5; D remains ambiguous. Between the trimmed V and J ends, which lost 2 bases and 5 bases, there was a span of 9 bases. The germline V gene has CDR1 KGHSH and CDR2 LQKENI. This CDR3 has 13 amino acids.

J is TRBJ2-5 and V is TRBV5-4, with 7 bases matching TRBD2. Germline V gene data show CDR1 as SGHNT and CDR2 as YYREEE (reference sequence). Trimming took 3 bases from V and 4 from J; bases not matched to a gene: 18. The CDR3 extends over 18 amino acids. CDR3 bases: TGTGCCAGCAGCTCCGAGGCGGGAGCGACACACTCGCGAGAGACCCAGTACTTC. This gives the protein CASSSEAGATHSRETQYF.

A few counts support this clonotype. The V and J genes are TRBV7-2 and TRBJ1-6; 8 positions agree with TRBD1. The V segment lost 5 bases and the J segment 7 bases; nucleotides outside the gene matches: 7. Germline V gene lookup returns CDR1 SGHTA and CDR2 FQGNSA. The CDR3 is made up of 15 amino acids. The DNA for the CDR3 is TGTGCCAGCAGCGGCCGGACAGGGTTGAATTCACCCCTCCACTTT. Amino acid sequence: CASSGRTGLNSPLHF.

This clonotype was picked up a small number of times. The chain combines TRBV13 with TRBJ2-1; 12 bases agree with TRBD2. The ends lost 3 bases at V and 13 bases at J; junction bases unmatched: 10. CDR1 is PRHDT and CDR2 is FYEKMQ in the germline V gene (reference sequence). CDR3 size: 15 residues. This CDR3 reads CASSFRTSGTNSQFF. CDR3 DNA sequence: TGTGCCAGCAGCTTTCGGACTAGCGGGACCAACTCCCAGTTCTTC. Looking up the rest from reference TRBV13 and TRBJ2-1 gives the full variable domain: AAGVIQSPRHLIKEKRETATLKCYPIPRHDTVYWYQQGPGQDPQFLISFYEKMQSDKGSIPDRFSAQQFSDYHSELNMSSLELGDSALYFCASSFRTSGTNSQFFGPGTRLTVL.

CDR3 nucleotides: TGCAGTGCTTCCTCGGGACTGGATCTCAATGAGCAGTTCTTC. Its translation is CSASSGLDLNEQFF. The V and J genes are TRBV20-1 and TRBJ2-1; possibly TRBD2 for D (6 bases). V lost 5 bases to trimming and J lost 6 bases, with 17 bases between them. This CDR3 spans 14 amino acids. Per germline, CDR1 DFQATT and CDR2 SNEGSKA (reference sequence).

J is TRBJ1-1 and V is TRBV7-9; perhaps TRBD1 as D (5 bases). The CDR3 spans 11 residues. Germline V gene lookup returns CDR1 SEHNR and CDR2 FQNEAQ (reference sequence). With 6 bases removed from V and 9 bases from J, the gap between germline ends came to 11 bases. The CDR3 protein is CASSPRQQAFF. The CDR3 DNA reads as TGTGCCAGCAGTCCTCGACAGCAAGCTTTCTTT.

The V gene is TRBV20-1, the J gene TRBJ1-2; no firm D call. Germline CDR1 is DFQATT and CDR2 is SNEGSKA (reference sequence). The CDR3 totals 12 residues. V lost 5 bases, J lost 3 bases, and 10 bases lay in between. CDR3 coding DNA: TGCAGTGCTCTCTCAGTCTACTATGGCTACACCTTC. Encoded protein: CSALSVYYGYTF.

This clonotype was seen only a few times. As DNA, the CDR3 is TGTGCCACCCGTAAGGGGGACAGGGAGCGGGGAGGCTACACCTTC. This gives the protein CATRKGDRERGGYTF. J is TRBJ1-2 and V is TRBV6-1, with TRBD1 identical over 9 bases. V lost 10 bases and J lost 8; bases outside the gene matches: 17. The CDR3 length is 15 residues. Looked up from germline, CDR1 is MNHNS and CDR2 is SASEGT.

This clonotype was seen ten or more times. J is TRBJ2-6 and V is TRBV5-1; D unclear. V was clipped by 0 bases and J by 4 bases, with 23 bases between them. The CDR3 has 20 amino acids. Germline-derived CDR1 and CDR2 are SGHRS and YFSETQ. The CDR3: CASSLADGPVSERGANVLTF. As DNA, the CDR3 is TGCGCCAGCAGCTTGGCCGACGGACCAGTCTCCGAGAGGGGGGCCAACGTCCTGACTTTC.